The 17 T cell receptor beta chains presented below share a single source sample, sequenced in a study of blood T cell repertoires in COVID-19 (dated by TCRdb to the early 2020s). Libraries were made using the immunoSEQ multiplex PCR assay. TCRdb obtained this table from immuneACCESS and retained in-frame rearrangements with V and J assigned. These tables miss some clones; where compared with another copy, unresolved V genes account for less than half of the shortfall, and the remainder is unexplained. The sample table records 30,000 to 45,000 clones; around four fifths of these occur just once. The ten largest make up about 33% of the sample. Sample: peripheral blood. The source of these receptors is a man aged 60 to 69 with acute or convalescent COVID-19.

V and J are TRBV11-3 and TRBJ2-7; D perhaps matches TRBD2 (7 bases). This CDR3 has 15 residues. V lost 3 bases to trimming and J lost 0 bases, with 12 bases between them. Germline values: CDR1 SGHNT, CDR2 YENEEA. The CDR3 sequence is CASSFGGGASYEQYF. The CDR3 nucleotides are TGTGCCAGCAGCTTTGGGGGGGGCGCCTCCTACGAGCAGTACTTC. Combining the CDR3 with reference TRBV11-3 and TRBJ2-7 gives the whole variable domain EAGVVQSPRYKIIEKKQPVAFWCNPISGHNTLYWYLQNLGQGPELLIRYENEEAVDDSQLPKDRFSAERLKGVDSTLKIQPAELGDSAVYLCASSFGGGASYEQYFGPGTRLTVT.

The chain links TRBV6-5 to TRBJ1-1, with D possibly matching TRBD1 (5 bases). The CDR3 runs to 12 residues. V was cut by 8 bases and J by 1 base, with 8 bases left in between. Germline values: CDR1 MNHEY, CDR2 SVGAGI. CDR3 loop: CASSRANTEAFF. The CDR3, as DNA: TGTGCCAGCTCCAGGGCGAACACTGAAGCTTTCTTT.

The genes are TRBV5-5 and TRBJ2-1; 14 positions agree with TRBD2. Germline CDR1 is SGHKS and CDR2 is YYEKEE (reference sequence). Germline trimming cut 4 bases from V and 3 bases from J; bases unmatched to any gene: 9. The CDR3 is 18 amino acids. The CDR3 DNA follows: TGTGCCAGCAGCATAACCGGGACTAGCGGGAGAATCTACAATGAGCAGTTCTTC. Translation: CASSITGTSGRIYNEQFF.

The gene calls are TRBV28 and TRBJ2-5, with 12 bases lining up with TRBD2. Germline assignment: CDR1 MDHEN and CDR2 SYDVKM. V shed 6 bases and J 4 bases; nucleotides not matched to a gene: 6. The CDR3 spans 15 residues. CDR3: CASRTSGSGGETQYF. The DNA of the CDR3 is TGTGCCAGCAGGACTAGCGGGAGTGGGGGAGAGACCCAGTACTTC. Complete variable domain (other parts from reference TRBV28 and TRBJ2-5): DVKVTQSSRYLVKRTGEKVFLECVQDMDHENMFWYRQDPGLGLRLIYFSYDVKMKEKGDIPEGYSVSREKKERFSLILESASTNQTSMYLCASRTSGSGGETQYFGPGTRLLVL.

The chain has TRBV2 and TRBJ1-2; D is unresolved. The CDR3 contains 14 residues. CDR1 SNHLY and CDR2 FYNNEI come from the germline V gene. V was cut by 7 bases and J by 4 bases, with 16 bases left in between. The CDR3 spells CASMISVTFYGYTF. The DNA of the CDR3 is TGTGCCAGCATGATCTCAGTTACCTTCTATGGCTACACCTTC.

The CDR3 DNA reads as TGTGCCAGCAGCCCCGGAGGAGGTCGGAGCTATGGCTACACCTTC. Its protein product is CASSPGGGRSYGYTF. J is TRBJ1-2 and V is TRBV3-1 (or the pseudogene TRBV3-2); D unresolved. Trimming removed 4 bases at V and 4 bases at J, with 16 bases between. CDR1 LGHDT and CDR2 YNNKEL come from the germline V gene (reference sequence). This CDR3 is built from 15 residues.

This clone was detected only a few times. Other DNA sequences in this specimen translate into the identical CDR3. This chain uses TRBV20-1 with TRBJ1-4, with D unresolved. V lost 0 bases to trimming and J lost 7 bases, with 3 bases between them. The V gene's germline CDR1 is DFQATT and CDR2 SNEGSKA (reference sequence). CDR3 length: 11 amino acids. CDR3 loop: CSARDREKLFF. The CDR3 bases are TGCAGTGCTAGAGATCGTGAAAAACTGTTTTTT.

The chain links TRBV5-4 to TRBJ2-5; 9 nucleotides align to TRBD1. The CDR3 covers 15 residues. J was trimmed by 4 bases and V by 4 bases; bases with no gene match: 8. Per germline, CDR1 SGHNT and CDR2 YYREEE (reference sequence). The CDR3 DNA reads TGTGCCAGCAGCCCCCGGGGACAGGGTGGAGAGACCCAGTACTTC. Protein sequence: CASSPRGQGGETQYF.

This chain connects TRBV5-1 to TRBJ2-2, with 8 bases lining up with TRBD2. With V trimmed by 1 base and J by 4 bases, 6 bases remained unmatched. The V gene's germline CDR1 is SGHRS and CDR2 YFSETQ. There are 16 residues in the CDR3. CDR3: CASSLLAGGSTGELFF. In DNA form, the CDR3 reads TGCGCCAGCAGCTTGTTGGCGGGAGGCTCCACCGGGGAGCTGTTTTTT.

The CDR3 reads CAISAGGNEQFF. Here the CDR3 DNA reads TGTGCCATCAGTGCTGGCGGGAATGAGCAGTTCTTC. V usage is TRBV10-3 and J usage is TRBJ2-1, with D perhaps matching TRBD2 (5 bases). This CDR3 spans 12 amino acids. Germline-derived CDR1 and CDR2 are ENHRY and SYGVKD. The germline V and J ends were trimmed by 4 bases and 7 bases, with 8 bases remaining between them.

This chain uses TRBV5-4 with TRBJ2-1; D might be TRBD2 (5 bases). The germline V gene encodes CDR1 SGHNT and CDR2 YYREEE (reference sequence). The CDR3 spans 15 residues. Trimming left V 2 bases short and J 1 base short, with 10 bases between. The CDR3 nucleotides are TGTGCCAGCAGCTTCGGGGATAGATCCTACAATGAGCAGTTCTTC. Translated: CASSFGDRSYNEQFF. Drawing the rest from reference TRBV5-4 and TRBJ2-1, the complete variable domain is ETGVTQSPTHLIKTRGQQVTLRCSSQSGHNTVSWYQQALGQGPQFIFQYYREEENGRGNFPPRFSGLQFPNYSSELNVNALELDDSALYLCASSFGDRSYNEQFFGPGTRLTVL.

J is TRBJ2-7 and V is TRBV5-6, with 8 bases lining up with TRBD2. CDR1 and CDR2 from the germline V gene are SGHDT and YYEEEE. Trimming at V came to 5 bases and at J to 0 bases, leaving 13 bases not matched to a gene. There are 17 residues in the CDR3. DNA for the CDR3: TGTGCCAGCAGTGGCGATTCCGGGACTAGGATCTCCTACGAGCAGTACTTC. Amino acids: CASSGDSGTRISYEQYF.

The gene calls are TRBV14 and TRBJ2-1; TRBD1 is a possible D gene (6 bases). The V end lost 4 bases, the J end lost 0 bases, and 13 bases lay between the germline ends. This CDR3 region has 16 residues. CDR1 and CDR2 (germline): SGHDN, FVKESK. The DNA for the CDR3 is TGTGCCAGCAGCCCAATACAGGGTTTCTCCTACAATGAGCAGTTCTTC. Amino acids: CASSPIQGFSYNEQFF.

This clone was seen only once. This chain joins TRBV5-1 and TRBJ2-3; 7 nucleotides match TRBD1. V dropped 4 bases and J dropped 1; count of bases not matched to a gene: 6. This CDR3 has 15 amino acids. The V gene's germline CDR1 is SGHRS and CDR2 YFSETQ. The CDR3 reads CASSPRQGGTDTQYF. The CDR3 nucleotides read TGCGCCAGCAGCCCCCGACAGGGAGGCACAGATACGCAGTATTTT.

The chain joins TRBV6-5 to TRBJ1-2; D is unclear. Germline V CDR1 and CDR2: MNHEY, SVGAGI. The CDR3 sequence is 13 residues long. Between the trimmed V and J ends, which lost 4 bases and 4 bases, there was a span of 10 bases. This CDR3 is CASSSAGVYGYTF. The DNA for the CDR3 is TGTGCCAGCAGTTCGGCAGGCGTCTATGGCTACACCTTC.

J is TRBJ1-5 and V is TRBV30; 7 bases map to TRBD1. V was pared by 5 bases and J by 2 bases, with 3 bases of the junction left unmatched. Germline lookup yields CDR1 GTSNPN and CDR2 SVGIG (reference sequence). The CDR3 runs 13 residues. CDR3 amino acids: CAWDREGNQPQHF. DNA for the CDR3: TGTGCCTGGGACAGGGAAGGCAATCAGCCCCAGCATTTT.

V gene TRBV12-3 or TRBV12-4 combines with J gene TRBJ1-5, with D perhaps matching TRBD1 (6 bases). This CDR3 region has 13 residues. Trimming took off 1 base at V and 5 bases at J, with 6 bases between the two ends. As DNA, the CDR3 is TGTGCCAGCAGTTTAGAGGGGGATCAGCCCCAGCATTTT. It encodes CASSLEGDQPQHF.